A single sample gave rise to the 20 T cell receptor beta chains below, sequenced in a study of T-cell reconstitution after alpha-beta-depleted transplantation in children. A TCRbeta library incorporating unique molecular identifiers was prepared. TCRdb fed the PCR reads into MiXCR, producing one record per CDR3 protein. The sample lists 440,000 or so distinct CDR3 sequences; around 9.9% were seen once. The sample here was PBMCs from the stem cell graft donor, taken from the stem cell graft. The receptors stem from a human donor who donated a stem cell graft to a child with acute myeloid leukemia.

This clonotype was seen ten or more times. The chain is built from TRBV20-1 and TRBJ2-5; D gene unclear. The CDR3 is 14 residues long. Between the trimmed V and J ends, which lost 0 bases and 7 bases, there was a span of 15 bases. Per the germline V gene, CDR1 is DFQATT and CDR2 is SNEGSKA (reference sequence). CDR3 loop: CSARDMSPTGTQYF. CDR3 coding DNA: TGCAGTGCTAGAGATATGAGCCCCACGGGGACCCAGTACTTC.

This clonotype has just a few counts. The rearrangement joins TRBV29-1 to TRBJ1-1; weak D call: TRBD1 (5 bases). Trimming removed 4 bases from V and 6 bases from J, with 9 bases in between. The CDR3 is made up of 11 amino acids. Germline V gene lookup returns CDR1 SQVTM and CDR2 ANQGSEA. As DNA, the CDR3 is TGCAGCGTTGCAGGGTTCCCTGAAGCTTTCTTT. Protein product: CSVAGFPEAFF.

The table lists this clonotype with a few counts. The rearrangement links TRBV20-1 to TRBJ2-3; TRBD2 matches at 8 bases. Germline V gives CDR1 DFQATT, CDR2 SNEGSKA (reference sequence). The CDR3 contains 13 residues. V trimming: 6 bases; J trimming: 4 bases; junction bases outside the gene matches: 6. The CDR3 DNA reads as TGCAGTGCGCAACGGGGGGGATCAGATACGCAGTATTTT. Protein sequence: CSAQRGGSDTQYF.

There are a few counts of this clonotype. The chain couples TRBV20-1 to TRBJ2-2, with D perhaps matching TRBD2 (6 bases). The ends were cut back, 4 bases at V and 6 bases at J, with 15 bases in the middle. CDR3 length: 14 amino acids. Germline loops: CDR1 DFQATT, CDR2 SNEGSKA (reference sequence). CDR3 sequence (DNA): TGCAGTGCTAAAGGCGGGGTCCGACCCGGGGAGCTGTTTTTT. Protein product: CSAKGGVRPGELFF.

The sample holds a few counts of this clonotype. The chain recombines TRBV10-1 with TRBJ2-7; 8 positions match TRBD2. The CDR3 spans 12 residues. V lost 10 bases and J lost 5; bases outside the gene matches: 7. Germline assignment: CDR1 WNHNN and CDR2 SYGVQD (reference sequence). CDR3 sequence: CANREGQHEQYF. DNA of the CDR3: TGCGCCAACCGGGAGGGCCAACACGAGCAGTACTTC.

This clonotype was counted only a few times. The CDR3 sequence: CASSFGGADTQYF. The DNA for the CDR3 is TGTGCCAGCAGTTTTGGTGGGGCAGATACGCAGTATTTT. The chain joins TRBV27 to TRBJ2-3; D remains ambiguous. The CDR3 runs to 13 residues. Germline V gene lookup returns CDR1 MNHEY and CDR2 SMNVEV (reference sequence). The V end was cut by 3 bases, the J end by 4 bases, with 8 bases between.

The rearrangement links TRBV12-5 to TRBJ1-5; no clear D gene. The V gene lost 5 bases and the J gene lost 3 bases, with 11 bases spanning the gap. Looked up from germline, CDR1 is LGHNT and CDR2 is FRNRAP. The CDR3 is 14 amino acids. The CDR3 reads CASGPTRDNQPQHF. The CDR3 region has the DNA TGTGCTAGTGGTCCAACCCGGGACAATCAGCCCCAGCATTTT.

The chain links TRBV5-1 to TRBJ2-3; 10 positions match TRBD2. Germline trimming cut 6 bases from V and 5 bases from J; bases unmatched to any gene: 9. Germline V gene data show CDR1 as SGHRS and CDR2 as YFSETQ. The CDR3 loop spans 15 amino acids. Written as DNA, the CDR3 is TGCGCCAGCATGCAGCGGGGGGGCTACCTAGATACGCAGTATTTT. Translated: CASMQRGGYLDTQYF.

This clonotype was seen many times. In DNA, the CDR3 is TGCGCCAGCAGCTTGACAGGGGAGCATGGCTACACCTTC. Protein: CASSLTGEHGYTF. The gene calls are TRBV5-1 and TRBJ1-2, with 7 bases matching TRBD1. Trimming at V came to 1 base and at J to 6 bases, leaving 3 bases not matched to a gene. The CDR3 totals 13 residues. Germline V gene sequence: CDR1 SGHRS, CDR2 YFSETQ. The variable domain in full, with the rest retrieved from reference TRBV5-1 and TRBJ1-2, is KAGVTQTPRYLIKTRGQQVTLSCSPISGHRSVSWYQQTPGQGLQFLFEYFSETQRNKGNFPGRFSGRQFSNSRSEMNVSTLELGDSALYLCASSLTGEHGYTFGSGTRLTVV.

This clonotype turned up a few times. The chain has TRBV11-2 and TRBJ2-6; perhaps TRBD1 as D (6 bases). Deletions cut 3 bases from V and 0 bases from J, with 15 bases between. Per germline, CDR1 SGHAT and CDR2 FQNNGV. This CDR3 has 18 amino acids. In DNA, the CDR3 is TGTGCCAGCAGCTTTAGGAGACAGGCTCTCTCTGGGGCCAACGTCCTGACTTTC. It translates to CASSFRRQALSGANVLTF.

The chain recombines TRBV5-1 with TRBJ2-6, with TRBD2 identical over 10 bases. CDR1 is SGHRS and CDR2 is YFSETQ in the germline V gene. The CDR3 extends over 18 amino acids. V was clipped by 4 bases and J by 0 bases; unmatched bases: 7. The CDR3 region is CASSALLAGSSGANVLTF. CDR3 in DNA: TGCGCCAGCAGCGCCCTACTAGCGGGATCCTCTGGGGCCAACGTCCTGACTTTC.

This clonotype has more than one count but fewer than ten. The rearrangement joins TRBV6-1 to TRBJ1-3; TRBD1 aligns across 8 bases. Trimming took 6 bases from V and 2 from J; bases not matched to a gene: 3. This CDR3 comprises 14 residues. The germline V gene encodes CDR1 MNHNS and CDR2 SASEGT. CDR3 sequence (DNA): TGTGCCAGCAGAGGACAGGGCGCTGGAAACACCATATATTTT. This translates into CASRGQGAGNTIYF.

This clonotype has more than one count but fewer than ten. The chain recombines TRBV20-1 with TRBJ1-6, with D unresolved. The CDR3 runs to 15 residues. V was shortened by 0 bases and J by 7 bases, with 13 bases between the two germline ends. Germline CDR1 and CDR2: DFQATT and SNEGSKA (reference sequence). The CDR3 here is CSARDGLPQNSPLHF. Written as DNA, the CDR3 is TGCAGTGCTAGAGATGGTTTACCCCAAAATTCACCCCTCCACTTT.

The gene calls are TRBV7-6 and TRBJ2-1, with D possibly called TRBD1 or TRBD2 (6 bases each). Trimming stripped 2 bases from V and 7 bases from J, with 15 bases between. CDR1 and CDR2 (germline): SGHVS, FNYEAQ. The CDR3 runs 15 residues. The CDR3 loop reads CASSLFGGAGNEQFF. The CDR3 coding sequence is TGTGCCAGCAGCTTATTCGGGGGCGCGGGAAATGAGCAGTTCTTC.

The sample holds many counts of this clonotype. The chain recombines TRBV5-1 with TRBJ1-1; no definite D call. The CDR3 contains 15 residues. Trimming shortened V by 0 bases and J by 3 bases, and 12 bases separated the two germline ends. CDR1 is SGHRS and CDR2 is YFSETQ in the germline V gene. CDR3: CASSLAISGYTEAFF. The CDR3, as DNA: TGCGCCAGCAGCTTGGCCATCAGTGGGTACACTGAAGCTTTCTTT.

The J gene is TRBJ2-5, the V gene TRBV29-1; D gene ambiguous. V was trimmed by 0 bases and J by 0 bases, leaving 8 bases between them. Per germline, CDR1 SQVTM and CDR2 ANQGSEA. This CDR3 has 14 amino acids. The CDR3 DNA sequence: TGCAGCGTTGAAGATCGCACAGACCAAGAGACCCAGTACTTC. Translation gives CSVEDRTDQETQYF.

V is TRBV27 and J is TRBJ2-5; 12 nucleotides align to TRBD2. Germline CDR1 MNHEY, CDR2 SMNVEV (reference sequence). J gave up 0 bases and V 2 bases, and 1 base lay outside the gene matches. The CDR3 runs to 16 residues. The DNA for the CDR3 is TGTGCCAGCAGTTTAACTAGCGGGAGGTACCAAGAGACCCAGTACTTC. Its translation: CASSLTSGRYQETQYF.

This clonotype was seen a handful of times. V and J are TRBV24-1 and TRBJ2-2; the D gene could be TRBD1 or TRBD2 (5 bases each). The CDR3 totals 13 residues. Germline-derived CDR1 and CDR2 are KGHDR and SFDVKD. Trimming removed 7 bases from V and 5 bases from J, with 10 bases in between. CDR3 loop: CATSLGDTGELFF. The CDR3, as DNA: TGTGCCACCAGCCTGGGGGATACCGGGGAGCTGTTTTTT.

The chain links TRBV28 to TRBJ2-7, with TRBD1 identical over 7 bases. The CDR3 has 14 amino acids. With V trimmed by 6 bases and J by 1 base, 6 bases remained unmatched. Germline V gene lookup returns CDR1 MDHEN and CDR2 SYDVKM. The DNA of the CDR3 is TGTGCCAGCAGCTCCCTACAGGGGTCCTACGAGCAGTACTTC. Amino acids: CASSSLQGSYEQYF.

In its sample, this clonotype was seen a few times. The chain recombines TRBV6-5 with TRBJ2-3, with 9 bases that match TRBD2. Per germline, CDR1 MNHEY and CDR2 SVGAGI. V lost 0 bases and J lost 0; bases outside the gene matches: 4. This CDR3 comprises 17 residues. This chain's CDR3 is CASSYSERGVSTDTQYF. The CDR3, as DNA: TGTGCCAGCAGTTACTCCGAGCGGGGGGTTAGCACAGATACGCAGTATTTT.